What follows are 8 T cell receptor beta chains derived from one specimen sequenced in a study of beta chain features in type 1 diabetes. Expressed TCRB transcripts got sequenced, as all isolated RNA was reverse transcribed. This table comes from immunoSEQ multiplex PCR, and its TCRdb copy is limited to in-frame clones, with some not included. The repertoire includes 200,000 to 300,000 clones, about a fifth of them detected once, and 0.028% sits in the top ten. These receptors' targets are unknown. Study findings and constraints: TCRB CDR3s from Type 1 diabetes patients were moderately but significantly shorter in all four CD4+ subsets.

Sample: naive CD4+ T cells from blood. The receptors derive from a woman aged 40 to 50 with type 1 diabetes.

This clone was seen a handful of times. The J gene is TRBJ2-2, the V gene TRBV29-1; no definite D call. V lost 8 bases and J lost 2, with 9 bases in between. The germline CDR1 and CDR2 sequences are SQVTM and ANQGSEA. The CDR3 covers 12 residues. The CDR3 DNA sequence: TGCAGCTACAGAGTTAACACCGGGGAGCTGTTTTTT. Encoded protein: CSYRVNTGELFF.

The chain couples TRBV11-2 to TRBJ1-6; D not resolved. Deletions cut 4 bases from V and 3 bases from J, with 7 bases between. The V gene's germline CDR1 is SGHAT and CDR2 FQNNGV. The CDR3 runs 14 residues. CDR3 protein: CASSYRLYNSPLHF. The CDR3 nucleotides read TGTGCCAGCAGCTATCGACTCTATAATTCACCCCTCCACTTT.

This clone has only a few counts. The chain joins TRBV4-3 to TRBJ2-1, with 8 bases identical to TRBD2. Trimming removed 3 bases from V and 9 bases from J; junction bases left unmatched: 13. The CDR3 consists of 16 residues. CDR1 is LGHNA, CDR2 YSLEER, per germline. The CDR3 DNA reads TGCGCCAGCAGCCATGAATCTAGCGGGTCATTCGCTGAGCAGTTCTTC. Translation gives CASSHESSGSFAEQFF.

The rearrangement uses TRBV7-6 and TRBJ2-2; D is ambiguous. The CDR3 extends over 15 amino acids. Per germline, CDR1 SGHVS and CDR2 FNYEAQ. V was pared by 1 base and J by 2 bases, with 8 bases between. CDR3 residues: CASSLGSSNTGELFF. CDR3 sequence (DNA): TGTGCCAGCAGCTTAGGGAGCAGCAACACCGGGGAGCTGTTTTTT.

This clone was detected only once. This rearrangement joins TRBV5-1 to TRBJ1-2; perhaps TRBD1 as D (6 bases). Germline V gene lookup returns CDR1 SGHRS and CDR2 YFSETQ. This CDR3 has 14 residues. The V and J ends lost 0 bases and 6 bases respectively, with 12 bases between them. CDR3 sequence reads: CASSLEGGHNGYTF. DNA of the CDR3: TGCGCCAGCAGCTTGGAAGGGGGTCATAATGGCTACACCTTC.

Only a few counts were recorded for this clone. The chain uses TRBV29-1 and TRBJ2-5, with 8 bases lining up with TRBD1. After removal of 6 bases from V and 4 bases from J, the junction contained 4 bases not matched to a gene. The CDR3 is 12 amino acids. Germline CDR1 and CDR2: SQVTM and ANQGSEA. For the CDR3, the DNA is TGCAGCGTGGACAGGGCAGGAGAGACCCAGTACTTC. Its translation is CSVDRAGETQYF.

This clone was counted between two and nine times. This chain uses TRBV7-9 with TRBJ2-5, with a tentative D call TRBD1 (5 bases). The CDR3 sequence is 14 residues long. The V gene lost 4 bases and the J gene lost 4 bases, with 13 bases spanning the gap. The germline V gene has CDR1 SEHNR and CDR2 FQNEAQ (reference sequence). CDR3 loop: CASSWNRPRETQYF. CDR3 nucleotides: TGTGCCAGCAGCTGGAACAGGCCCCGAGAGACCCAGTACTTC.

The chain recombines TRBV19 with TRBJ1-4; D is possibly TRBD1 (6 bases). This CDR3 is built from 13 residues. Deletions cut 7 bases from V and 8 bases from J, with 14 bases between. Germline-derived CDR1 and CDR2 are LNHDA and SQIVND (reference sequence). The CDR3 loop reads CASTTLRGEKLFF. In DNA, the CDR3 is TGTGCCAGTACCACTCTCAGGGGCGAAAAACTGTTTTTT.